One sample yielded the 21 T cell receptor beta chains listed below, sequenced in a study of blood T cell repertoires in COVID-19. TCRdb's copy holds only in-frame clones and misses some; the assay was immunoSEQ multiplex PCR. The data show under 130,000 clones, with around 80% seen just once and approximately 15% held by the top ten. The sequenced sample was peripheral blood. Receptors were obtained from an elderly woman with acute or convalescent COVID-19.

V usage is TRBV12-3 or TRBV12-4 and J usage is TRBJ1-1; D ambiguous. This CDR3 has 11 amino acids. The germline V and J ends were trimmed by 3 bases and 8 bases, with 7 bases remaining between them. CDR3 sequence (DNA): TGTGCCAGCAGTTTTACGGGGGAAGCTTTCTTT. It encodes CASSFTGEAFF.

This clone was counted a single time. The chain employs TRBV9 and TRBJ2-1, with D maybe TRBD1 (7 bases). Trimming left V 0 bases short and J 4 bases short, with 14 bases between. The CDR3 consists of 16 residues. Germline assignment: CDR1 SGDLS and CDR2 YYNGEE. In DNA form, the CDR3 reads TGTGCCAGCAGCGTAGCTAGCCAGGGGGGTTACAATGAGCAGTTCTTC. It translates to CASSVASQGGYNEQFF.

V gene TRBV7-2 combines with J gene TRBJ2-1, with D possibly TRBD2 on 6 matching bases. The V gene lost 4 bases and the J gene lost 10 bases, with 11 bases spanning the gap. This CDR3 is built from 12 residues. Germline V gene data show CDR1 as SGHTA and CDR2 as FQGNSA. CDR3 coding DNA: TGTGCCAGCAGCTCCCCAGGGAGGGAGCAGTTCTTC. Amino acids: CASSSPGREQFF.

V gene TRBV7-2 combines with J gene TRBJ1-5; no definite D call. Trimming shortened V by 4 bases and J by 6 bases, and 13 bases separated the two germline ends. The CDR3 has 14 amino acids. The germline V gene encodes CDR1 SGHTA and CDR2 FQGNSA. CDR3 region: CASSSPDGSQPQHF. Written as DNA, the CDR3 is TGTGCCAGCAGCTCTCCAGATGGCAGTCAGCCCCAGCATTTT.

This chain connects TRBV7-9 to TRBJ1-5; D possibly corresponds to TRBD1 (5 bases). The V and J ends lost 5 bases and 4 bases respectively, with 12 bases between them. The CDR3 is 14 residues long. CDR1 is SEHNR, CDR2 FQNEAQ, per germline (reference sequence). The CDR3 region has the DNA TGTGCCAGCAGCCCCCCGGGGGAGAATCAGCCCCAGCATTTT. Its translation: CASSPPGENQPQHF.

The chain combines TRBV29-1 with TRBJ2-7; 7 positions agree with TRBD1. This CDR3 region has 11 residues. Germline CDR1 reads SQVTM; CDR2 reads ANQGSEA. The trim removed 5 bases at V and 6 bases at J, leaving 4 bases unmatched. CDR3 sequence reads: CSVRQGFEQYF. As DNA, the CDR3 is TGCAGCGTTCGACAGGGTTTCGAGCAGTACTTC.

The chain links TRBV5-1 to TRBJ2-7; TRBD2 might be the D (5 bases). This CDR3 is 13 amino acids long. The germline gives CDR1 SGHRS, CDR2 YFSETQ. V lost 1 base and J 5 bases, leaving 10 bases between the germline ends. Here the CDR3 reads CASSLTWENEQYF. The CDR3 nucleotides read TGCGCCAGCAGCTTGACTTGGGAGAACGAGCAGTACTTC.

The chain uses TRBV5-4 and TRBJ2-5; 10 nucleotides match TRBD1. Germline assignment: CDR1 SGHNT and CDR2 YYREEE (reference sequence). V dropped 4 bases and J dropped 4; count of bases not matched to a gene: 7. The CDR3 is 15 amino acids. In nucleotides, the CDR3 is TGTGCCAGCAGCCCCGGGACAGGGGTCCTAGAGACCCAGTACTTC. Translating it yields CASSPGTGVLETQYF.

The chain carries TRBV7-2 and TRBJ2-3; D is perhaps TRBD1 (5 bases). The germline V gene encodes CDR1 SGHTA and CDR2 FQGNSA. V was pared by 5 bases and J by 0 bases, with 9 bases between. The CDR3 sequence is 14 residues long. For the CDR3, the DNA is TGTGCCAGCAGCCCGGCAGGGAGCACAGATACGCAGTATTTT. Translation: CASSPAGSTDTQYF.

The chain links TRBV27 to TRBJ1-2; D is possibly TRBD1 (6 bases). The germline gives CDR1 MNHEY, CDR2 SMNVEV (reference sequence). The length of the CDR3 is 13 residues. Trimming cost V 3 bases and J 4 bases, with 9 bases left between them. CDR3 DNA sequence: TGTGCCAGCAGTTTTGGGGGGGCCTATGGCTACACCTTC. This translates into CASSFGGAYGYTF.

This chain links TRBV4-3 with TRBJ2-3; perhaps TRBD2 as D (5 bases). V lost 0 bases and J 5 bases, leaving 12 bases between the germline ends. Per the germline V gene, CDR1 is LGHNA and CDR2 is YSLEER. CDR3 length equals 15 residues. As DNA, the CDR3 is TGCGCCAGCAGCCAAGAGAGTCTAGCTCTAGATACGCAGTATTTT. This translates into CASSQESLALDTQYF.

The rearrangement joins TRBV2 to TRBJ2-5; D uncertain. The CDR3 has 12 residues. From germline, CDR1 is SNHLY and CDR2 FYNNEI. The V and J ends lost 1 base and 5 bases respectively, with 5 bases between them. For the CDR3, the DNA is TGTGCCAGCAGTGAAGGCACTGAGACCCAGTACTTC. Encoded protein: CASSEGTETQYF.

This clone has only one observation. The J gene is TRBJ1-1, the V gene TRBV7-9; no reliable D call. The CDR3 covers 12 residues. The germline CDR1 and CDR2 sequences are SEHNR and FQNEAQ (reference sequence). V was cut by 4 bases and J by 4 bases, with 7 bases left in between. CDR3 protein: CASSSQPTEAFF. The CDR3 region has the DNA TGTGCCAGCAGCTCACAACCCACTGAAGCTTTCTTT.

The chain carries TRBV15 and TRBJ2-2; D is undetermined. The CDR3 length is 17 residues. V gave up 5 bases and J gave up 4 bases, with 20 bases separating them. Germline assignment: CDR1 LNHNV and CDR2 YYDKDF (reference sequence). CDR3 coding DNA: TGTGCCACCAGCCCCCGGAGAGGAATCATGTCCACCGGGGAGCTGTTTTTT. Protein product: CATSPRRGIMSTGELFF.

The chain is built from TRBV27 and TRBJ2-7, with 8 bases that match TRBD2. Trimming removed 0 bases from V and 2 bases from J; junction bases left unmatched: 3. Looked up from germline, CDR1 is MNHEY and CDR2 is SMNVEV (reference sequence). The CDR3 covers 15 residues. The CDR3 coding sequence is TGTGCCAGCAGTTTATCCTTAGCGGGGACCTACGAGCAGTACTTC. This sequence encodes CASSLSLAGTYEQYF.

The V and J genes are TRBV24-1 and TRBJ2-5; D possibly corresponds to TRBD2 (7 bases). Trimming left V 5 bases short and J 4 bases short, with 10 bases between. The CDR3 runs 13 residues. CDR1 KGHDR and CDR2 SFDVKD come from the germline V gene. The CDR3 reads CATSVGGLETQYF. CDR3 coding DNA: TGTGCCACCAGTGTCGGGGGGCTAGAGACCCAGTACTTC.

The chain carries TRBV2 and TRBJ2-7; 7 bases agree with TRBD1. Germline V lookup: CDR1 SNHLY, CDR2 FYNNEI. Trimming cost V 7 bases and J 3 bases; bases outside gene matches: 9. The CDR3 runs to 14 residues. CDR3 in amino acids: CASKLGGGHYEQYF. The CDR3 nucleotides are TGTGCCAGCAAACTAGGGGGCGGCCACTACGAGCAGTACTTC.

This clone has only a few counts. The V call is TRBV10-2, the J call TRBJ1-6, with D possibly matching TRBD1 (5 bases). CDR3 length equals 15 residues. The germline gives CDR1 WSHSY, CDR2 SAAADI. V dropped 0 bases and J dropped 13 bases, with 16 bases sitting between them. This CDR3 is CASSESIGGVRPLHF. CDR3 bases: TGCGCCAGCAGTGAGTCGATCGGGGGAGTGAGGCCCCTCCACTTT.

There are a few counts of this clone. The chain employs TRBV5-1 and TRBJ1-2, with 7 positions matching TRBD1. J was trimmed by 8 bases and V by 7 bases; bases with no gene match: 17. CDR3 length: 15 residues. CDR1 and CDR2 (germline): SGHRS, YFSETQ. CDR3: CASRTQTGVYGGYTF. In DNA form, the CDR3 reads TGCGCCAGCCGGACCCAAACAGGGGTCTATGGAGGCTACACCTTC.

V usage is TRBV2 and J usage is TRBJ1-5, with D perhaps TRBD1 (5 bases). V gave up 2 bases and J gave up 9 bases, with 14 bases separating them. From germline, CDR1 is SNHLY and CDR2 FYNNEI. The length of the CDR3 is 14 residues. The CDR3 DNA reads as TGTGCCAGCAGTGAACAGGCAGGCGGGGGGCCCCAGCATTTT. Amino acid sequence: CASSEQAGGGPQHF. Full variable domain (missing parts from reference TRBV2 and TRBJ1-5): EPEVTQTPSHQVTQMGQEVILRCVPISNHLYFYWYRQILGQKVEFLVSFYNNEISEKSEIFDDQFSVERPDGSNFTLKIRSTKLEDSAMYFCASSEQAGGGPQHFGDGTRLSIL.

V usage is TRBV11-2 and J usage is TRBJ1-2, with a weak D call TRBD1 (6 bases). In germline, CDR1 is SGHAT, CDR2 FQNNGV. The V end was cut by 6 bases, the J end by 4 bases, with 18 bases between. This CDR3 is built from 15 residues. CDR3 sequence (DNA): TGTGCCAGCAGAAGGGAGGGGGACCTATTCTATGGCTACACCTTC. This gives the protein CASRREGDLFYGYTF.